Below are 30 T cell receptor beta chains sequenced from a single sample in a study of tissue T cells after allogeneic stem cell transplantation. The protocol was immunoSEQ multiplex PCR, while the TCRdb copy is restricted to in-frame clones and leaves out a portion. Seen here are over 40,000 clones, around 70% observed once, and the top ten hold approximately 0.55%. Sequenced material: sorted cells pooled from one or two spleens. All receptors derive from a pool of C57BL/6 mice in good health.

Concerning this clone: Gene labels here are mouse ones. The CDR3 end is not reached by the read, which stops 1 residue before it; the germline J gene fills it in. The chain employs TRBV17 and TRBJ2-5, with TRBD1 identical over 9 bases. Germline CDR1 MNHDT, CDR2 YYDKIL. The CDR3 extends over 12 amino acids. V was pared by 6 bases and J by 8 bases, with 3 bases of the junction left unmatched. CDR3 loop: CASRRQGGTQYF. CDR3 DNA (partial): TGTGCTAGCAGGAGACAGGGGGGCACCCAGTAC.

This clone turned up a few times. Mouse gene names apply. The read ends 1 residue early relative to the CDR3; the germline J gene fills the gap. The rearrangement links TRBV16 to TRBJ1-2; 10 positions agree with TRBD1. V lost 4 bases to trimming and J lost 5 bases; unmatched junction nucleotides: 4. The V gene's germline CDR1 is SGHSA and CDR2 FRNQAP. The CDR3 contains 14 residues. The CDR3 is CASSSGTGVSDYTF. The CDR3 bases that were read are TGTGCAAGCAGCTCCGGGACAGGGGTGTCCGACTACACC.

This clone has only a few counts. Gene names are mouse gene names. Read data end 1 residue before the CDR3 end; the end is taken from the germline J gene. The chain has TRBV23 and TRBJ2-1; the DNA was not used to check the table's D call, TRBD2. The germline gives CDR1 KGHTA, CDR2 FQNQQP. The CDR3 totals 14 residues. CDR3 in amino acids: CSSSQLGDYAEQFF. The part of the CDR3 DNA that was read is TGCTCCAGCAGTCAACTGGGGGACTATGCTGAGCAGTTC. Drawing the rest from reference TRBV23 and TRBJ2-1, the complete variable domain is DAAVTQKPRYLIKMKGQEAEMKCIPEKGHTAVFWYQQKQSKELKFLIYFQNQQPLDQIDMVKERFSAVCPSSSLCSLGIRTCEAEDSALYLCSSSQLGDYAEQFFGPGTRLTVL.

A word on this clone: Any gene name here is a mouse gene name. The CDR3 extends 1 residue past the end of the read, so its final part is completed from the germline J gene. V and J are TRBV13-1 and TRBJ2-3; 7 bases map to TRBD2. The CDR3 contains 13 residues. V was clipped by 3 bases and J by 3 bases; unmatched bases: 1. CDR1 and CDR2 (germline): NSHNY, SYGAGN. CDR3 sequence: CASSGGLAETLYF. CDR3 DNA, as far as it was read: TGTGCCAGCAGTGGGGGACTGGCAGAAACGCTGTAT.

About this clone itself: Gene names follow the mouse nomenclature. The read terminates 1 residue ahead of where the CDR3 ends, so the germline J gene completes it. The same CDR3 is also encoded by other DNA sequences in this sample. The V and J genes are TRBV13-2 and TRBJ2-5; 8 bases map to TRBD2. The V gene end was trimmed by 5 bases and the J gene end by 1 base; junction bases not matched to a gene: 0. The CDR3 covers 13 residues. Germline V CDR1 and CDR2: NNHNN, SYGAGS (reference sequence). CDR3 protein: CASGDWDQDTQYF. CDR3 DNA, as far as it was read: TGTGCCAGCGGGGACTGGGACCAAGACACCCAGTAC.

A remark on this clone: Gene names and germline refer to mouse. Read data end 1 residue before the CDR3 end; the end is taken from the germline J gene. This rearrangement joins TRBV26 to TRBJ1-2; 12 bases map to TRBD1. The CDR3 loop spans 14 amino acids. CDR1 and CDR2 (germline): KGHPV, FQNQEV (reference sequence). Trimming cost V 6 bases and J 5 bases; bases outside gene matches: 4. CDR3 residues: CASSRDRGLSDYTF. CDR3 bases read: TGTGCCAGCAGCCGGGACAGGGGGCTTTCCGACTACACC. Together with reference TRBV26 and TRBJ1-2, the CDR3 gives the full variable domain: NSKVIQTPRYLVKGQGQKAKMRCIPEKGHPVVFWYQQNKNNEFKFLINFQNQEVLQQIDMTEKRFSAECPSNSPCSLEIQSSEAGDSALYLCASSRDRGLSDYTFGSGTRLLVI.

Concerning this clone itself: Gene and germline names: mouse. The CDR3 end falls 1 residue outside the read, so it is completed with the germline J gene. V is TRBV26 and J is TRBJ2-1; TRBD2 aligns across 9 bases. Trimming took 4 bases from V and 4 from J; bases not matched to a gene: 8. In germline, CDR1 is KGHPV, CDR2 FQNQEV (reference sequence). The CDR3 length is 16 residues. The covered CDR3 bases are TGTGCCAGCAGTCGAGACTGGGGGACGGGATATGCTGAGCAGTTC. As protein: CASSRDWGTGYAEQF. The whole CDR3 sequence is CASSRDWGTGYAEQFF.

Note on this clone: Genes and germline come from the mouse. The read comes to an end 1 residue before the CDR3 does, leaving the germline J gene to fill in the end. This chain links TRBV15 with TRBJ2-4; the match to TRBD1 covers 8 bases. Trimming took 6 bases from V and 5 from J; bases not matched to a gene: 4. Germline CDR1 is SGHND and CDR2 is FRSKSL. There are 13 residues in the CDR3. CDR3 amino acids: CASRPQGGNTLYF. The CDR3 bases that were read are TGTGCCAGCAGACCACAGGGGGGAAACACCTTGTAC.

Comments on this clone: Each gene name is a mouse one. The CDR3 extends 1 residue past the end of the read, so its final part is completed from the germline J gene. J is TRBJ1-1 and V is TRBV13-1, with D possibly being TRBD1 (5 bases). V was cut by 4 bases and J by 5 bases, with 12 bases left in between. CDR3 length equals 13 residues. Germline loops: CDR1 NSHNY, CDR2 SYGAGN. The CDR3 DNA, read in part, is TGTGCCAGCAGTCGCCGCGGACAAACAGAAGTCTTC. Translation gives CASSRRGQTEVF. From start to end, the CDR3 is CASSRRGQTEVFF.

This clone appeared once. Gene names refer to mouse genes. The missing CDR3 end, 1 residue past where the read stops, is filled in from the germline J gene. The chain links TRBV12-2 to TRBJ2-7, with D perhaps matching TRBD2 (7 bases). Trimming pared 0 bases from V and 6 bases from J, leaving 11 bases between. Germline values: CDR1 SGHLS, CDR2 HYDKME. This CDR3 contains 13 residues. Incomplete CDR3 DNA: TGTGCCAGCTCTCTCAGGGGGGCGTTTGAACAGTAC. Protein sequence: CASSLRGAFEQY. The whole CDR3 is CASSLRGAFEQYF. Supplemented by reference TRBV12-2 and TRBJ2-7, the full variable domain reads NSGVVQSPRYIIKGKGERSILKCIPISGHLSVAWYQQTQGQELKFFIQHYDKMERDKGNLPSRFSVQQFDDYHSEMNMSALELEDSAVYFCASSLRGAFEQYFGPGTRLTVL.

Comment on this clone: Gene names are mouse gene names. The CDR3 is cut off 1 residue early in the read; its end comes from the germline J gene. This chain links TRBV16 with TRBJ2-1; 13 bases align to TRBD2. CDR1 is SGHSA, CDR2 FRNQAP, per germline. There are 13 residues in the CDR3. V dropped 4 bases and J dropped 11; count of bases not matched to a gene: 2. CDR3: CASSSGLGGKQFF. The sequenced part of the CDR3 DNA is TGTGCAAGCAGCTCGGGACTGGGGGGGAAGCAGTTC.

Details on this clone: Mouse names are used for the genes. The read is 1 residue too short to cover the CDR3 end, so that end is filled in from the germline J gene. This chain links TRBV13-1 with TRBJ2-4; D is undetermined. Germline CDR1 NSHNY, CDR2 SYGAGN. The germline V and J ends were trimmed by 1 base and 3 bases, with 3 bases remaining between them. The CDR3 covers 12 residues. Partial CDR3 DNA: TGTGCCAGCAGTGATATGCAAAACACCTTGTAC. Translation: CASSDMQNTLY. The full CDR3 is CASSDMQNTLYF.

Turning to this clone: Mouse names are used for the genes. The missing CDR3 end, 1 residue past where the read stops, is filled in from the germline J gene. The chain couples TRBV23 to TRBJ2-7; no check of the table's D call, TRBD1, against the DNA was made. Germline V CDR1 and CDR2: KGHTA, FQNQQP. The CDR3 extends over 12 amino acids. The DNA read from the CDR3 is TGCTCCAGCAGTCAATCGAGGGGTGAACAGTAC. The encoded protein is CSSSQSRGEQY. The full-length CDR3 reads as CSSSQSRGEQYF. The whole variable domain, filled in from reference TRBV23 and TRBJ2-7, reads DAAVTQKPRYLIKMKGQEAEMKCIPEKGHTAVFWYQQKQSKELKFLIYFQNQQPLDQIDMVKERFSAVCPSSSLCSLGIRTCEAEDSALYLCSSSQSRGEQYFGPGTRLTVL.

Regarding this clone: Here the gene names and germline are mouse. The read ends 1 residue shy of where the CDR3 ends; the end is completed using the germline J gene. The chain combines TRBV24 with TRBJ2-1; 9 bases are a match to TRBD2. CDR3 size: 14 residues. The junction had 2 bases not matched to a gene; V was cut back by 2 bases and J by 6 bases. Germline V CDR1 and CDR2: KGHTA, FRNEEI. The CDR3 sequence: CASSLLGGAAEQFF. Incomplete CDR3 DNA: TGTGCCAGCAGTCTGCTGGGGGGGGCTGCTGAGCAGTTC.

A note on this clone: Gene and germline names: mouse. The CDR3 DNA, read in part, is TGTGCTAGCAGTAGACTGGGGGGGCGCGGAGAACAGTAC. This encodes CASSRLGGRGEQY. The CDR3 as a whole reads CASSRLGGRGEQYF. This rearrangement joins TRBV17 to TRBJ2-7; 10 bases fit TRBD2. The observed sequence ends 1 residue before the CDR3 terminus, with the missing tail filled in from the germline J gene. The CDR3 runs 14 residues. CDR1 and CDR2 (germline): MNHDT, YYDKIL. J was trimmed by 7 bases and V by 2 bases; bases with no gene match: 5. The variable domain in full, completed from reference TRBV17 and TRBJ2-7, reads DTTVKQNPRYKLARVGKPVNLICSQTMNHDTMYWYQKKPNQAPKLLLFYYDKILNREADTFEKFQSSRPNNSFCSLYIGSAGLEYSAMYLCASSRLGGRGEQYFGPGTRLTVL.

Comment on this clone: The gene names given are mouse names. The CDR3 end falls 1 residue outside the read, so it is completed with the germline J gene. The rearrangement joins TRBV13-2 to TRBJ1-1; D not certain. This CDR3 has 12 amino acids. Trimming took 0 bases from V and 7 from J, leaving 7 bases between them. Germline CDR1 NNHNN, CDR2 SYGAGS (reference sequence). This CDR3 is CASGDADGEVFF. CDR3 DNA, as far as it was read: TGTGCCAGCGGTGATGCGGACGGAGAAGTCTTC.

Points on this clone: Gene names are mouse gene names. The CDR3 goes on 1 residue after the read ends, and that part is filled in from the germline J gene. The rearrangement uses TRBV13-3 and TRBJ2-7, with D unclear. This CDR3 has 13 residues. V lost 3 bases and J lost 1, with 8 bases in between. Germline V gene data show CDR1 as NNHDY and CDR2 as SYVADS. The sequenced CDR3 bases are TGTGCCAGCAGTGGACGACATTCCTATGAACAGTAC. Translated: CASSGRHSYEQY. The CDR3, in full, reads CASSGRHSYEQYF.

This clone showed up just once. Mouse gene names and germline throughout. CDR3 bases read: TGTGCAAGCAGCTTAGGGACTGGGGGAAACACCTTGTAC. It translates to CASSLGTGGNTLY. Given in full, the CDR3 is CASSLGTGGNTLYF. The genes are TRBV16 and TRBJ2-4; 10 bases line up with TRBD2. The read finishes 1 residue shy of the CDR3 end, and the germline J gene is used to complete it. The CDR3 is 14 residues long. Per the germline V gene, CDR1 is SGHSA and CDR2 is FRNQAP. V lost 1 base, J lost 5 bases, and 0 bases stayed unmatched.

About this clone itself: Gene names and germline refer to mouse. The CDR3 end lies 1 residue beyond the end of the read and is filled in from the germline J gene. The rearrangement uses TRBV19 and TRBJ2-4; D is unclear. The germline gives CDR1 FNHDT, CDR2 SITEND (reference sequence). Trimming stripped 3 bases from V and 0 bases from J, with 5 bases between. The length of the CDR3 is 13 residues. The part of the CDR3 DNA that was read is TGTGCCAGCAGTAACATTAGTCAAAACACCTTGTAC. Translated, it gives CASSNISQNTLY. The whole CDR3 protein reads CASSNISQNTLYF.

Points on this clone: The genes are named according to mouse. The read falls 1 residue short of the CDR3 end, and the missing part is taken from the germline J gene. V is TRBV3 and J is TRBJ2-7; D is tentatively TRBD1 or TRBD2 (5 bases each). The germline CDR1 and CDR2 sequences are SNHLY and FYNGKV (reference sequence). Trimming took off 8 bases at V and 2 bases at J, with 10 bases between the two ends. This CDR3 is 12 amino acids long. The CDR3 reads CASRDDTYEQYF. CDR3 bases read: TGTGCCAGCCGGGACGATACCTATGAACAGTAC.

In regard to this clone: Here the gene names and germline are mouse. The observed sequence ends 1 residue before the CDR3 terminus, with the missing tail filled in from the germline J gene. This sample includes further DNA sequences coding for the same CDR3. This chain connects TRBV15 to TRBJ2-7; 10 positions agree with TRBD2. There are 13 residues in the CDR3. CDR1 is SGHND and CDR2 is FRSKSL in the germline V gene. The junction had 2 bases not matched to a gene; V was cut back by 5 bases and J by 4 bases. Incomplete CDR3 DNA: TGTGCCAGCAGTCCGACTGGGGGGTATGAACAGTAC. It codes for CASSPTGGYEQY. From start to end, the CDR3 is CASSPTGGYEQYF.

A note on this clone: All gene names here are mouse names. The read gets to within 1 residue of the CDR3 end, and the germline J gene fills in the rest. This sequence joins TRBV5 and TRBJ2-7; D may be TRBD1 (6 bases). Trimming shortened V by 0 bases and J by 4 bases, and 10 bases separated the two germline ends. The CDR3 covers 14 residues. CDR1 is LGHNA, CDR2 YNLKQL, per germline (reference sequence). The covered CDR3 bases are TGTGCCAGCAGCCAAGACCGCAGGGGATATGAACAGTAC. Its protein product is CASSQDRRGYEQY. The CDR3 in full is CASSQDRRGYEQYF.

About this clone: Gene names denote mouse genes. The read ends 1 residue shy of where the CDR3 ends; the end is completed using the germline J gene. The chain uses TRBV15 and TRBJ1-5; D may be TRBD1 (6 bases). V shed 6 bases and J shed 0 bases, with 9 bases lying between them. Germline loops: CDR1 SGHND, CDR2 FRSKSL. The CDR3 sequence is 14 residues long. This CDR3 is CASSTGYNNQAPLF. CDR3 DNA, as far as it was read: TGTGCCAGCAGCACAGGGTATAACAACCAGGCTCCGCTT.

In the case of this clone: Germline and genes here are mouse. From the germline J gene comes the end of the CDR3, since the read stops 1 residue before it. This same CDR3 is encoded by further DNA sequences in the sample. The V gene is TRBV15, the J gene TRBJ1-1; D not resolved. V was trimmed by 1 base and J by 0 bases, leaving 3 bases between them. The CDR3 totals 13 residues. The germline V gene encodes CDR1 SGHND and CDR2 FRSKSL. CDR3 bases read: TGTGCCAGCAGTTTAGGACAGAACACAGAAGTCTTC. This encodes CASSLGQNTEVF. The CDR3 in its entirety is CASSLGQNTEVFF.

Note on this clone: Gene names refer to mouse genes. From the germline J gene comes the end of the CDR3, since the read stops 1 residue before it. The rearrangement joins TRBV1 to TRBJ1-2, with 9 bases fitting TRBD1. The J segment lost 5 bases and the V segment lost 3 bases, leaving 7 bases of the junction unmatched. The CDR3 loop spans 15 amino acids. Germline V lookup: CDR1 NSQYPW, CDR2 LRSPGD (reference sequence). The CDR3 is CTCSAYRGQGSDYTF. Incomplete CDR3 DNA: TGCACCTGCAGTGCGTACAGGGGGCAGGGGTCCGACTACACC.

This clone has a handful of counts. Genes and germline are mouse. The CDR3 here is CASGLRGSGNTLYF. The covered CDR3 bases are TGTGCCAGCGGCCTCAGGGGTTCTGGAAATACGCTCTAT. This chain joins TRBV13-2 and TRBJ1-3; D may be TRBD1 (6 bases). The read terminates 1 residue ahead of where the CDR3 ends, so the germline J gene completes it. The CDR3 runs to 14 residues. Deletions cut 5 bases from V and 0 bases from J, with 9 bases between. Germline V lookup: CDR1 NNHNN, CDR2 SYGAGS (reference sequence).

This clone showed up just a few times. Here the gene names and germline are mouse. The observed sequence ends 1 residue before the CDR3 terminus, with the missing tail filled in from the germline J gene. The V and J genes are TRBV2 and TRBJ2-7; possibly TRBD2 for D (5 bases). The CDR3 spans 14 residues. Germline V gene lookup returns CDR1 LGHNA and CDR2 YSYQKL. Trimming removed 2 bases at V and 0 bases at J, with 8 bases between. CDR3 region: CASSQWGSSYEQYF. The part of the CDR3 DNA that was read is TGTGCCAGCAGCCAATGGGGAAGCTCCTATGAACAGTAC.

As regards this clone: Gene and germline names: mouse. Read data end 1 residue before the CDR3 end; the end is taken from the germline J gene. The chain is built from TRBV1 and TRBJ2-4; 7 bases fit TRBD1. V was pared by 3 bases and J by 5 bases, with 2 bases of the junction left unmatched. The germline CDR1 and CDR2 sequences are NSQYPW and LRSPGD (reference sequence). This CDR3 contains 13 residues. The CDR3 here is CTCSAGTANTLYF. The covered CDR3 bases are TGCACCTGCAGTGCCGGGACAGCAAACACCTTGTAC.

In this sample, this clone turned up once. Gene labels here are mouse ones. The read terminates 1 residue ahead of where the CDR3 ends, so the germline J gene completes it. The chain links TRBV19 to TRBJ1-4; no definite D call. The CDR3 loop spans 13 amino acids. CDR1 is FNHDT, CDR2 SITEND, per germline (reference sequence). Trimming pared 6 bases from V and 0 bases from J, leaving 6 bases between. The covered CDR3 bases are TGTGCCAGCAAAGATTTTTCCAACGAAAGATTATTT. It encodes CASKDFSNERLF. The complete CDR3 protein is CASKDFSNERLFF.

On this clone itself: Gene and germline names: mouse. The read terminates 1 residue before the CDR3 end, so the remaining end is supplied by the germline J gene. The genes are TRBV13-2 and TRBJ1-6; D gene unclear. TRBJ1-6 is identified as an open reading frame with a role that is uncertain. The V gene lost 3 bases and the J gene lost 5 bases, with 6 bases spanning the gap. The CDR3 length is 13 residues. The germline CDR1 and CDR2 sequences are NNHNN and SYGAGS (reference sequence). The sequenced part of the CDR3 DNA is TGTGCCAGCGGTGCCGCAAATAATTCGCCCCTCTAC. This translates into CASGAANNSPLY. The entire CDR3 protein is CASGAANNSPLYF.